This TCR beta chain emerged from a study of T-cell memory formation after mild COVID-19. Broader study findings: Later expanders leaned toward CD4+, whereas clones contracting from day 15 to 85 were balanced CD4/CD8.

This clonotype was counted many times. Antigen specificity is unknown. Germline V CDR1 and CDR2: SGDLS, YYNGEE. The germline V and J ends were trimmed by 2 bases and 7 bases, with 15 bases remaining between them. The CDR3 is 14 residues long. Libraries for TCRalpha and TCRbeta carried sample barcodes and unique molecular identifiers via 5'RACE. TCRdb used MiXCR to reprocess the 5' RACE reads, holding one entry per CDR3 protein. The sample has roughly 150,000 distinct CDR3 sequences, approximately 12% seen once. The sample was PBMCs or a T cell subset sorted from them (not recorded which). The receptor was isolated from a man in his late teens or twenties who had mild COVID-19 (a few samples of this study predate the infection). Cell type and time point are not known. The chain combines TRBV9 with TRBJ2-5; D might be TRBD2 (6 bases). Here the CDR3 reads CASSVSGPPGTQYF. The CDR3 nucleotides are TGTGCCAGCAGCGTTAGCGGTCCGCCTGGGACCCAGTACTTC.